This entry concerns a single T cell receptor (beta chain). Germline-derived CDR1 and CDR2 are SGHDN and FVKESK. With 2 bases clipped from V and 7 bases from J, the junction kept 5 bases outside the gene matches. CDR3 length: 15 amino acids. This sample was included in a study of T cells in Graves' hyperthyroidism and ophthalmopathy. The source material, RNA transcripts, was used to amplify TCR beta CDR3 regions. First-round RT-PCR of the TCR CDR3 relied on the HTBI primer set. In TCRdb, the multiplex PCR reads were re-called with MiXCR into one record per CDR3 protein. The sample shows 400,000 or so distinct CDR3 sequences, roughly 13% of them seen only once.

Sample: blood. This clonotype was sampled from a man in his forties or fifties with Graves' ophthalmopathy. The genes are TRBV14 and TRBJ2-1; 10 nucleotides align to TRBD2. CDR3 coding DNA: TGTGCCAGCAGCCAACTAGCGGGAGCCTGGAATGAGCAGTTCTTC. Protein: CASSQLAGAWNEQFF. Using reference TRBV14 and TRBJ2-1 for the parts outside the CDR3, the full variable domain is EAGVTQFPSHSVIEKGQTVTLRCDPISGHDNLYWYRRVMGKEIKFLLHFVKESKQDESGMPNNRFLAERTGGTYSTLKVQPAELEDSGVYFCASSQLAGAWNEQFFGPGTRLTVL.